These 22 T cell receptor beta chains were all obtained from the same sample, sequenced in a study of post-analysis software for immune sequencing data (dated by TCRdb to between 2014 and 2017). Overall study outcomes, separate from this receptor: Patients showed significantly higher frequencies than controls for several TRBV segments, among them TRBV5-6, TRBV5-1 and TRBV20-1.

These receptors are not linked to any known antigen. The library was produced with PCR. The reads were generated on an Illumina HiSeq 2500. Unique molecular identifiers were incorporated into TCR beta cDNA libraries to reduce PCR and sequencing biases. The raw public reads went through TCRdb reprocessing: fastp at Q25, MiXCR clone calling, in-frame beta chains kept. Rows with a matching CDR3 protein are joined into one entry that keeps the most common DNA and genes. The sample table holds a few hundred thousand distinct CDR3 sequences, of which around a third were seen once. The ten largest clones capture under 15% of the sample. The sample comprised blood. The receptor source for this set is a girl between 10 and 17 years old with multiple sclerosis.

The CDR3 DNA reads TGTGCCAGCAGCCCCTTGGGGAACACTGAAGCTTTCTTT. Its protein is CASSPLGNTEAFF. The rearrangement uses TRBV7-3 and TRBJ1-1; no definite D call. Germline CDR1 reads SGHTA; CDR2 reads FQGTGA. CDR3 length equals 13 residues. V was pared by 5 bases and J by 1 base, with 8 bases between.

The rearrangement links TRBV7-2 to TRBJ1-2; weak D call: TRBD1 (6 bases). Germline V gene lookup returns CDR1 SGHTA and CDR2 FQGNSA. The CDR3 has 16 residues. V shed 2 bases and J shed 0 bases, with 13 bases lying between them. CDR3 region: CASSLTGRGTNYGYTF. The DNA for the CDR3 is TGTGCCAGCAGCTTAACAGGGCGAGGGACTAACTATGGCTACACCTTC.

V gene TRBV13 combines with J gene TRBJ2-7; TRBD2 matches at 7 bases. CDR3 length equals 15 residues. The V gene end was trimmed by 0 bases and the J gene end by 4 bases; junction bases not matched to a gene: 6. CDR1 and CDR2 from the germline V gene are PRHDT and FYEKMQ (reference sequence). Written as DNA, the CDR3 is TGTGCCAGCAGCTTAGGTGGACTAGGGGTTTACGAGCAGTACTTC. This sequence encodes CASSLGGLGVYEQYF.

This clonotype was seen only a few times. The rearrangement joins TRBV7-2 to TRBJ2-7; D might be TRBD1 (5 bases). The last part of the DNA fits TRBJ2-5 better; the J call may be wrong. The V gene's germline CDR1 is SGHTA and CDR2 FQGNSA. The CDR3 length is 17 residues. CDR3 amino acids: CASSSQGLAMRQETQYF. The CDR3 coding sequence is TGTGCCAGCAGCTCGCAGGGCCTGGCTATGAGGCAGGAGACCCAGTACTTC.

This clonotype was counted a few times. V is TRBV6-6 and J is TRBJ2-1; 10 bases align to TRBD2. CDR3 length equals 15 residues. In germline, CDR1 is MNHNY, CDR2 SVGAGI (reference sequence). V lost 6 bases and J lost 5; bases outside the gene matches: 7. The chain's CDR3 is CASRLSGGADNEQFF. The CDR3 DNA sequence: TGTGCCAGCAGGCTGAGCGGGGGGGCCGACAATGAGCAGTTCTTC.

This clonotype was seen a few times. This sequence joins TRBV12-3 or TRBV12-4 and TRBJ2-1; TRBD2 matches 10 bases. The CDR3 is 17 residues long. V lost 1 base, J lost 2 bases, and 5 bases stayed unmatched. The CDR3 spells CASSLERLAGAYNEQFF. CDR3 in DNA: TGTGCCAGCAGTTTAGAAAGGCTAGCGGGGGCCTACAATGAGCAGTTCTTC.

The sample holds a few counts of this clonotype. V is TRBV7-2 and J is TRBJ2-7, with a weak D call TRBD1 (5 bases). This CDR3 contains 14 residues. The germline V and J ends were trimmed by 1 base and 2 bases, with 9 bases remaining between them. Germline V gene data show CDR1 as SGHTA and CDR2 as FQGNSA. The CDR3 loop reads CASSLEVRAYEQYF. CDR3 in DNA: TGTGCCAGCAGCTTAGAGGTCAGGGCCTACGAGCAGTACTTC.

The J gene is TRBJ1-2, the V gene TRBV20-1, with 10 bases fitting TRBD1. Unmatched junction bases numbered 12, after V lost 5 bases and J lost 6 bases. Germline values: CDR1 DFQATT, CDR2 SNEGSKA (reference sequence). There are 15 residues in the CDR3. CDR3 region: CSAWSRDRGKDGYTF. The CDR3 nucleotides are TGCAGTGCTTGGAGCCGGGACAGGGGCAAGGATGGCTACACCTTC.

This clonotype was observed a handful of times. V is TRBV28 and J is TRBJ2-3, with TRBD2 identical over 12 bases. CDR3 length: 17 amino acids. V lost 2 bases and J lost 2; bases outside the gene matches: 5. Germline V gives CDR1 MDHEN, CDR2 SYDVKM. CDR3: CASSLGLAGGLTDTQYF. Written as DNA, the CDR3 is TGTGCCAGCAGTTTAGGTCTAGCGGGGGGGCTCACAGATACGCAGTATTTT.

J is TRBJ1-2 and V is TRBV20-1, with D perhaps matching TRBD1 (6 bases). The germline CDR1 and CDR2 sequences are DFQATT and SNEGSKA (reference sequence). V dropped 8 bases and J dropped 1 base, with 17 bases sitting between them. The CDR3 has 14 amino acids. The CDR3 DNA reads as TGCAGTTCAGGGGCCCCACTCGATAACTATGGCTACACCTTC. Protein product: CSSGAPLDNYGYTF.

CDR3 DNA sequence: TGTGCCAGCAGTCGTCCGGGACAGGGGGCTGAAGAGCAGTACTTC. Its translation: CASSRPGQGAEEQYF. V and J are TRBV12-3 or TRBV12-4 and TRBJ2-7; 12 nucleotides agree with TRBD1. The trim removed 5 bases at V and 7 bases at J, leaving 9 bases unmatched. The CDR3 spans 15 residues.

This chain connects TRBV7-8 to TRBJ2-2; no firm D call. This CDR3 contains 17 residues. Deletions cut 4 bases from V and 4 bases from J, with 19 bases between. Looked up from germline, CDR1 is SGHVS and CDR2 is FQNEAQ. The CDR3 nucleotides are TGTGCCAGCAGCTCAGAACGTATGAGTGGTAGCACCGGGGAGCTGTTTTTT. Translated, it gives CASSSERMSGSTGELFF.

The chain joins TRBV29-1 to TRBJ2-3; D call uncertain. Germline assignment: CDR1 SQVTM and CDR2 ANQGSEA. CDR3 length: 15 amino acids. V was trimmed by 3 bases and J by 6 bases, leaving 19 bases between them. Here the CDR3 reads CSVEALVGILDTQYF. DNA of the CDR3: TGCAGCGTTGAGGCTCTAGTGGGGATTTTGGATACGCAGTATTTT.

V and J are TRBV11-2 and TRBJ2-5; possible D gene TRBD1, 5 bases. The CDR3 extends over 16 amino acids. V lost 3 bases to trimming and J lost 0 bases, with 14 bases between them. CDR1 SGHAT and CDR2 FQNNGV come from the germline V gene. The CDR3: CASSFGQMGHQETQYF. DNA for the CDR3: TGTGCCAGCAGCTTCGGGCAGATGGGGCACCAAGAGACCCAGTACTTC.

The chain uses TRBV12-3 or TRBV12-4 and TRBJ2-7; 7 nucleotides line up with TRBD2. The CDR3 runs 12 residues. Losses at the gene ends were 8 bases for V and 4 bases for J; bases not matched to a gene: 5. DNA of the CDR3: TGTGCCAGCGCCTTGGGAGGGTACGAGCAGTACTTC. It yields the protein CASALGGYEQYF.

This clonotype has a handful of counts. The V gene is TRBV6-1, the J gene TRBJ2-3; TRBD1 agrees at 7 bases. After removal of 7 bases from V and 5 bases from J, the junction contained 6 bases not matched to a gene. The CDR3 is made up of 13 amino acids. Germline CDR1 is MNHNS and CDR2 is SASEGT. The DNA of the CDR3 is TGTGCCAGCAATAGACAGGGAAGAGATACGCAGTATTTT. The encoded protein is CASNRQGRDTQYF.

The chain is built from TRBV6-1 and TRBJ2-5; 9 positions agree with TRBD2. The length of the CDR3 is 15 residues. Germline lookup yields CDR1 MNHNS and CDR2 SASEGT. J was trimmed by 2 bases and V by 4 bases; bases with no gene match: 5. This chain's CDR3 is CASSGGGGVQETQYF. The CDR3, as DNA: TGTGCCAGCAGTGGGGGCGGGGGGGTACAAGAGACCCAGTACTTC.

V and J are TRBV3-1 and TRBJ2-7; 10 bases are shared with TRBD2. Germline V gives CDR1 LGHDT, CDR2 YNNKEL (reference sequence). The CDR3 contains 16 residues. The V gene end was trimmed by 1 base and the J gene end by 2 bases; junction bases not matched to a gene: 5. The CDR3 coding sequence is TGTGCCAGCAGCCAAGTCTCCCTAGCGGGGGCCTACGAGCAGTACTTC. It yields the protein CASSQVSLAGAYEQYF.

This clonotype was seen a handful of times. J is TRBJ2-1 and V is TRBV12-3 or TRBV12-4; the match to TRBD1 covers 7 bases. This CDR3 is 19 amino acids long. Trimming removed 4 bases from V and 0 bases from J; junction bases left unmatched: 15. The CDR3 bases are TGTGCCAGCAGTTCCTTATACAGGGGTCTACGCCTCTCCTACAATGAGCAGTTCTTC. Its translation is CASSSLYRGLRLSYNEQFF.

The V gene is TRBV25-1, the J gene TRBJ2-4; no definite D call. The DNA end lines up better with TRBJ2-7; the J call may be wrong. The CDR3 is made up of 12 amino acids. Per the germline V gene, CDR1 is MGHDK and CDR2 is SYGVNS. CDR3 nucleotide sequence: TGTGCCAGCAGTCTATCAGCCTACGAGCAGTACTTC. Amino acid sequence: CASSLSAYEQYF.

This clonotype has more than one count but fewer than ten. This chain uses TRBV27 with TRBJ2-3; D is perhaps TRBD2 (7 bases). Per germline, CDR1 MNHEY and CDR2 SMNVEV (reference sequence). The CDR3 has 15 amino acids. V lost 6 bases, J lost 4 bases, and 17 bases lay in between. This chain's CDR3 is CASSPGGQRADTQYF. DNA for the CDR3: TGTGCCAGCAGCCCGGGGGGCCAGAGGGCAGATACGCAGTATTTT.

This chain uses TRBV20-1 with TRBJ2-7; tentative D call: TRBD2 (5 bases). This CDR3 comprises 15 residues. V lost 6 bases and J 1 base, leaving 19 bases between the germline ends. CDR1 is DFQATT and CDR2 is SNEGSKA in the germline V gene (reference sequence). The CDR3 here is CSAIPEGAVSYEQYF. DNA for the CDR3: TGCAGTGCCATTCCCGAGGGAGCGGTGTCCTACGAGCAGTACTTC.